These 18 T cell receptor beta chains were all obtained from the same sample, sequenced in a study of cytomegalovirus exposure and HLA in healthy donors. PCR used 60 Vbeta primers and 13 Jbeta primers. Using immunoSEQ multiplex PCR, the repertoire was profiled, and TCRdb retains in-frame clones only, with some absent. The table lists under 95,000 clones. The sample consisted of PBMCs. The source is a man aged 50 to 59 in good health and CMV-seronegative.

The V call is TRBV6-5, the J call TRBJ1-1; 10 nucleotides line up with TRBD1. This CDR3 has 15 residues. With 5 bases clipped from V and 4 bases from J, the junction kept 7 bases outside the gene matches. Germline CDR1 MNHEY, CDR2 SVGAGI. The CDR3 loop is CASSPGQGEGTEAFF. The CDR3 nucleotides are TGTGCCAGCAGTCCAGGACAGGGGGAAGGCACTGAAGCTTTCTTT.

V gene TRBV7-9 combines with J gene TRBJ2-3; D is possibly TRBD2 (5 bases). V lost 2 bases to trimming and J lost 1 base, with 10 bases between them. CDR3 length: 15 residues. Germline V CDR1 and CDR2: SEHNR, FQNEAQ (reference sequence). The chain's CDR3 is CASSLRGAGTDTQYF. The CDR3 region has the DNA TGTGCCAGCAGCTTACGGGGAGCCGGCACAGATACGCAGTATTTT.

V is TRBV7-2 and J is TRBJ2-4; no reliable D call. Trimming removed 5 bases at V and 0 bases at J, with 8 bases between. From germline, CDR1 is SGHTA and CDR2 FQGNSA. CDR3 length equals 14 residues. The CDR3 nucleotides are TGTGCCAGCAGCGCCCAGGTAGCCAAAAACATTCAGTACTTC. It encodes CASSAQVAKNIQYF.

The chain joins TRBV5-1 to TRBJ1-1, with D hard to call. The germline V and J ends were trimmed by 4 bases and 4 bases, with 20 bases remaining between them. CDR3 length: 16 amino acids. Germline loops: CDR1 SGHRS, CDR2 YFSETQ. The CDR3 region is CASSARPQEGGTEAFF. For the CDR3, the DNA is TGCGCCAGCAGCGCGCGGCCCCAGGAGGGCGGCACTGAAGCTTTCTTT.

For the CDR3, the DNA is TGTGCCAGCAGCCAAGATCGAGGGGGTTCCTACGAGCAGTACTTC. Protein sequence: CASSQDRGGSYEQYF. The genes are TRBV4-2 and TRBJ2-7, with a possible D match to TRBD1 (6 bases). Trimming pared 0 bases from V and 1 base from J, leaving 10 bases between. Germline CDR1 and CDR2: LGHNA and YNFKEQ. The CDR3 sequence is 15 residues long.

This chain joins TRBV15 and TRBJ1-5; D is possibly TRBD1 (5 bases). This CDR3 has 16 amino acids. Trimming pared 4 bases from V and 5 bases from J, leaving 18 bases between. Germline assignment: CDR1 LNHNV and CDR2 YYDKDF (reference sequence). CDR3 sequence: CATSIASPGDYQPQHF. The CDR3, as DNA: TGTGCCACCAGCATAGCCAGCCCGGGGGACTATCAGCCCCAGCATTTT.

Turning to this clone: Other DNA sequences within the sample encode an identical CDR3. CDR3 region: CAWSVLYGYTF. The CDR3, as DNA: TGTGCCTGGAGTGTACTTTATGGCTACACCTTC. The V and J genes are TRBV30 and TRBJ1-2; no reliable D call. Germline-derived CDR1 and CDR2 are GTSNPN and SVGIG (reference sequence). Between the trimmed V and J ends, which lost 0 bases and 5 bases, there was a span of 4 bases. The CDR3 contains 11 residues.

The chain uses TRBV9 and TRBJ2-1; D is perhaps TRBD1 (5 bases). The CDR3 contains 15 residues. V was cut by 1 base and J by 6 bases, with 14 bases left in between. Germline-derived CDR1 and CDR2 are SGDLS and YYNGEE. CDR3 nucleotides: TGTGCCAGCAGCGTATCTTCCAGGGCACGCAATGAGCAGTTCTTC. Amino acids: CASSVSSRARNEQFF.

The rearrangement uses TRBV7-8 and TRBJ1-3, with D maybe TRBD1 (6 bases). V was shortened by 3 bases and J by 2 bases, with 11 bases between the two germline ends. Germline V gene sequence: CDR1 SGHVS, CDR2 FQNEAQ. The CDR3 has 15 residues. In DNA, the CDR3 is TGTGCCAGCAGCTTTAACAGGGCCCCTGGAAACACCATATATTTT. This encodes CASSFNRAPGNTIYF. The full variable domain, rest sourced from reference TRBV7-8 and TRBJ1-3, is GAGVSQSPRYKVAKRGQDVALRCDPISGHVSLFWYQQALGQGPEFLTYFQNEAQLDKSGLPSDRFFAERPEGSVSTLKIQRTQQEDSAVYLCASSFNRAPGNTIYFGEGSWLTVV.

As DNA, the CDR3 is TGTGCCAGCAGCCCCCTGGGGACAGCCGTTATCTACGAGCAGTACTTC. It codes for CASSPLGTAVIYEQYF. The J gene is TRBJ2-7, the V gene TRBV25-1, with TRBD1 identical over 7 bases. The CDR3 has 16 residues. V shed 6 bases and J 3 bases; nucleotides not matched to a gene: 14. Germline V gene data show CDR1 as MGHDK and CDR2 as SYGVNS.

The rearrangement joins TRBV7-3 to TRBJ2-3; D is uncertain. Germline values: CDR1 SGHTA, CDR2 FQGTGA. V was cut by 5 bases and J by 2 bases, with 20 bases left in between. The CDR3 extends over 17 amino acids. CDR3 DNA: TGTGCCAGCAGCCCGATAAGCTCGGGTATGTTCACAGATACGCAGTATTTT. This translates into CASSPISSGMFTDTQYF.

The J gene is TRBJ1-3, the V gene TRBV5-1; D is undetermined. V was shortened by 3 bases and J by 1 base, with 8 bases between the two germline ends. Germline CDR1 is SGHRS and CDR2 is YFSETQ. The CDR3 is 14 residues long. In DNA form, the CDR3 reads TGCGCCAGCAGCTCCACACGTTCTGGAAACACCATATATTTT. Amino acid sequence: CASSSTRSGNTIYF. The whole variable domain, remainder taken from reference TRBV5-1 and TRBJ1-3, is KAGVTQTPRYLIKTRGQQVTLSCSPISGHRSVSWYQQTPGQGLQFLFEYFSETQRNKGNFPGRFSGRQFSNSRSEMNVSTLELGDSALYLCASSSTRSGNTIYFGEGSWLTVV.

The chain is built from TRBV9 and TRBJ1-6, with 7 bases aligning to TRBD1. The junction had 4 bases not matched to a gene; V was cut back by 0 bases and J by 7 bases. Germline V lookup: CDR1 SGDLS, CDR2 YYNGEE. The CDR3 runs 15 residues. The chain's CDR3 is CASSVDRGPNSPLHF. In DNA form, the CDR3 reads TGTGCCAGCAGCGTAGACAGGGGACCGAATTCACCCCTCCACTTT. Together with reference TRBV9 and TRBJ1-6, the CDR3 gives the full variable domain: DSGVTQTPKHLITATGQRVTLRCSPRSGDLSVYWYQQSLDQGLQFLIQYYNGEERAKGNILERFSAQQFPDLHSELNLSSLELGDSALYFCASSVDRGPNSPLHFGNGTRLTVT.

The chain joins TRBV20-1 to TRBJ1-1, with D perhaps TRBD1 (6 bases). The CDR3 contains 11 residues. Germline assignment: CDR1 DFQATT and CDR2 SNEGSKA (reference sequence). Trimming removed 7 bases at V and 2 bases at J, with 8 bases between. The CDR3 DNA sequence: TGCAGTGTGGGGGCAAACACTGAAGCTTTCTTT. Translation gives CSVGANTEAFF.

CDR3 loop: CAWSVQGGAEAFF. CDR3 nucleotide sequence: TGTGCCTGGAGTGTACAAGGGGGCGCTGAAGCTTTCTTT. The chain uses TRBV30 and TRBJ1-1, with TRBD1 matching over 7 bases. The CDR3 spans 13 residues. The trim removed 0 bases at V and 6 bases at J, leaving 4 bases unmatched. Germline V gives CDR1 GTSNPN, CDR2 SVGIG (reference sequence).

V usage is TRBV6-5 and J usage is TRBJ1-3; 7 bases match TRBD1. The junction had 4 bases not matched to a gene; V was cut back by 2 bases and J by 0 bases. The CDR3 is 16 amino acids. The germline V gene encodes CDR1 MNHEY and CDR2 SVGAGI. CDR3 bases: TGTGCCAGCAGTTACCGGGGACAGTACTCTGGAAACACCATATATTTT. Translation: CASSYRGQYSGNTIYF.

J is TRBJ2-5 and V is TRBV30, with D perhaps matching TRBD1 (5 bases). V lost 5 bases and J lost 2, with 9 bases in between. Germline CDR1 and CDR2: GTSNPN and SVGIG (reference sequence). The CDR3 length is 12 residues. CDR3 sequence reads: CAWGHQQETQYF. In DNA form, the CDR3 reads TGTGCCTGGGGACACCAGCAAGAGACCCAGTACTTC.

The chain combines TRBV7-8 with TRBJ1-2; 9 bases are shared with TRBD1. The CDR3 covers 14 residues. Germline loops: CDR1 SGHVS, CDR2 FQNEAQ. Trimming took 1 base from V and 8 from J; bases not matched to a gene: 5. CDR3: CASSLGDRVGGYTF. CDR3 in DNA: TGTGCCAGCAGCTTAGGGGACAGGGTCGGCGGCTACACCTTC.